Detailed here is one T cell receptor beta chain. The antigen is undetermined. The data derive from a study of T cell responses to AZD1222 COVID-19 vaccine. Overall study findings and caveats: Donor demographics were predominantly white British with a female majority; clonal diversity may be underestimated.

Germline V gene data show CDR1 as SGHTA and CDR2 as FQGNSA. Trimming took 0 bases from V and 6 from J, leaving 20 bases between them. The CDR3 extends over 17 amino acids. The data were produced by immunoSEQ multiplex PCR, yet TCRdb's version contains in-frame clones alone and is incomplete. There are 55,000 to 80,000 clones in the sample; 89% occur only once, and approximately 30% lies in the top ten. The TCR sequence derives from an adult who received the AZD1222 COVID-19 vaccine. Sequences were derived from peripheral blood, sampled 28 days after the second AZD1222 dose. The genes are TRBV7-2 and TRBJ1-1; TRBD1 might be the D (5 bases). The CDR3 loop is CASSLAGASRSGAEAFF. The CDR3 DNA follows: TGTGCCAGCAGCTTAGCCGGGGCCTCGAGGAGTGGGGCTGAAGCTTTCTTT.